These T cell receptor beta chains were read from a single sample in a study of shared clonotypes between healthy human individuals. The assay was immunoSEQ multiplex PCR, and TCRdb's table has in-frame clones only and misses some. The sample records over 800,000 clones, about 92% being singletons. Sequencing used naive CD8+ T cells sorted from blood. These receptors came from a man aged 25-45 years in good health. Each CDR3 is given with its conserved first and last residue.

cdr3_length v_call cdr3_aa
21 TRBV27 CASSLYLDRGRRLPRNYEQYF
15 TRBV28 CASSQIRRAGQPQHF
13 TRBV29-1 CSVISGREYEQYF
15 TRBV28 CASSLSGGPYNEQFF
15 TRBV9 CASSVRGTGVHEQFF
11 TRBV27 CASSPPPEQYF
14 TRBV6-5 CASRTGSPYNEQFF
16 TRBV19 CASTPPPGQGSYEQYF
14 TRBV6-1 CASSLILATDTQYF
15 TRBV4-1 CASSQDDGLDNEQFF
14 TRBV2 CASRAPAGEETQYF
16 TRBV9 CASSLVAGASTGELFF
15 TRBV27 CASKRTSGNQETQYF
12 TRBV30 CASGPERNTIYF
13 TRBV19 CASSTNRGWEQYF
13 TRBV7-9 CASSLMGAYEQYF
15 TRBV25-1 CASSVHRTGGAEAFF
13 TRBV9 CASSGTATDTQYF
12 TRBV9 CASDRGNYGYTF
13 TRBV4-1 CASSYTELVTQYF
13 TRBV6-1 CASSARGSYEQYF
15 TRBV10-3 CAITGSSGRKDTQYF
12 TRBV27 CASSWGPGGYTF
14 TRBV27 CASSLSGALETQYF
12 TRBV6-5 CASSRLNTEAFF
16 TRBV10-1 CASTPPRGQSYNEQFF
13 TRBV27 CASSLGQNYEQYF
17 TRBV7-9 CASSFPPRDSRTYEQYF
16 TRBV9 CASSVDPVGNTGELFF
14 TRBV7-9 CASSLVEVAYEQYF
16 TRBV7-9 CASSLPTSAEHNEQFF